The T cell receptor beta chain under discussion was sequenced for a study of blood T cell repertoires in COVID-19. At the level of the study: Material from acute and convalescent COVID-19 was sourced from the United States, Italy and Spain. T cells, B-cell-depleted T cells, or PBMCs provided the cDNA or gDNA that served as material.

In the study's own analysis: Amplified reference gene primers provided the basis for estimating nucleated cell counts. Libraries were prepared by immunoSEQ multiplex PCR; TCRdb keeps only in-frame clonotypes and omits some of them. V and J calls plus clone size are reproduced from that table; the DNA served to infer D and trimming. The table lists approximately 330,000 clones, 80% to 90% of them singletons. V was cut by 5 bases and J by 3 bases, with 14 bases left in between. The CDR3 spans 13 residues. The germline gives CDR1 GTSNPN, CDR2 SVGIG (reference sequence). The Seattle patients, enrolled during active infection, were followed longitudinally.

The receptor was isolated from a young man with COVID-19, enrolled during active disease. This chain links TRBV30 with TRBJ2-7, with D perhaps TRBD1 (6 bases). Sequences were obtained from peripheral blood. The CDR3 loop reads CAWARGHYYEQYF. DNA of the CDR3: TGTGCCTGGGCCCGGGGACACTACTACGAGCAGTACTTC.